These T cell receptor beta chains were read from a single sample in a study of T cell clones after liver transplantation. Here immunoSEQ multiplex PCR was the method, and the copy in TCRdb shows in-frame clones only, minus some. The sample includes approximately 100,000 clones, about 81% of them seen just once. The sample consisted of CD4+ T cells from blood, taken before liver transplant. Receptors were obtained from a human donor who received a liver transplant. Each CDR3 is given with its conserved first and last residue.

v_gene: TRBV5-4; j_gene: TRBJ1-3; CDR3aa: CASSLTGYSGNTIYF
v_gene: TRBV7-2; j_gene: TRBJ2-1; CDR3aa: CASRDRGSSYNEQFF
v_gene: TRBV6-5; j_gene: TRBJ1-5; CDR3aa: CASRRQGDDQPQHF
v_gene: TRBV5-6; j_gene: TRBJ1-5; CDR3aa: CASSGRTGGEMSSNQPQHF
v_gene: TRBV6-6; j_gene: TRBJ1-1; CDR3aa: CASKNNAPNTEAFF
v_gene: TRBV27; j_gene: TRBJ2-7; CDR3aa: CASSLKWDRPFEQYF
v_gene: TRBV29-1; j_gene: TRBJ1-3; CDR3aa: CSFTESSGNTIYF
v_gene: TRBV15; j_gene: TRBJ1-4; CDR3aa: CATSRTTGPNEKLFF
v_gene: TRBV7-2; j_gene: TRBJ1-5; CDR3aa: CASSPEMGGPQHF
v_gene: TRBV10-1; j_gene: TRBJ2-7; CDR3aa: CASSASGRTYEQYF
v_gene: TRBV29-1; j_gene: TRBJ1-5; CDR3aa: CSVSSGNQPQHF
v_gene: TRBV18; j_gene: TRBJ2-2; CDR3aa: CASSLIGPDRLTGELFF
v_gene: TRBV11-2; j_gene: TRBJ2-1; CDR3aa: CASSSWGQGATGSYEQFF
v_gene: TRBV27; j_gene: TRBJ1-5; CDR3aa: CASSPDGQGVNQPQHF
v_gene: TRBV27; j_gene: TRBJ1-5; CDR3aa: CASSLYRGQPQHF
v_gene: TRBV9; j_gene: TRBJ2-5; CDR3aa: CASSVSGTSGAEETQYF
v_gene: TRBV12-5; j_gene: TRBJ1-5; CDR3aa: CASAPEFLGNQPQHF
v_gene: TRBV6-6; j_gene: TRBJ1-5; CDR3aa: CAASVRANQPQHF
v_gene: TRBV5-1; j_gene: TRBJ2-7; CDR3aa: CASSQDIQSHEQYF
v_gene: TRBV2; j_gene: TRBJ2-5; CDR3aa: CASRTSGGASNQETQYF
v_gene: TRBV5-1; j_gene: TRBJ2-7; CDR3aa: CASSRDWGASPDEQYF